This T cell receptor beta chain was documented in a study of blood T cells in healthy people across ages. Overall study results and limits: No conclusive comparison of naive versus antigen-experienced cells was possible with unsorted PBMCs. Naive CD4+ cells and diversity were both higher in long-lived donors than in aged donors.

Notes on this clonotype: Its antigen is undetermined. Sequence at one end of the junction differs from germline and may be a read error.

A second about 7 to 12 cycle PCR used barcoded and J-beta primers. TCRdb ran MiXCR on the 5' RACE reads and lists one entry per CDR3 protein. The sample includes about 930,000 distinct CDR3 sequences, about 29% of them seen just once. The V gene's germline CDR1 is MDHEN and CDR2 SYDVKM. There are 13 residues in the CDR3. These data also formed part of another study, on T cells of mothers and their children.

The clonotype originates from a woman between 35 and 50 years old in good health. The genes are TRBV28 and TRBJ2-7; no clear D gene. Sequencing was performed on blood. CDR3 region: CTSSFLGSYEQYF. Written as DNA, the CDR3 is TGTACCAGCAGTTTTCTCGGGTCCTACGAGCAGTACTTC.